These 21 T cell receptor beta chains came from one sample sequenced in a study of T cell repertoires in MIS-A myocarditis. Sequenced by immunoSEQ multiplex PCR; TCRdb stores in-frame clones only, minus some. Of 15,000 or so clones in the sample, roughly 81% were seen once. Sequencing used left ventricle heart tissue obtained at autopsy. Every receptor here comes from a man aged 18-30 years with fulminant myocarditis from multisystem inflammatory syndrome in adults (MIS-A) after COVID-19.

V usage is TRBV4-1 and J usage is TRBJ1-2; D remains unclear. The CDR3 sequence is 15 residues long. Germline V gives CDR1 MGHRA, CDR2 YSYEKL. Trimming removed 4 bases from V and 5 bases from J, with 17 bases in between. The CDR3 reads CASSPTPTDLYGYTF. In DNA form, the CDR3 reads TGCGCCAGCAGCCCGACTCCAACCGACCTGTATGGCTACACCTTC.

V and J are TRBV29-1 and TRBJ1-2, with a possible D match to TRBD1 (6 bases). V was trimmed by 2 bases and J by 5 bases, leaving 15 bases between them. Germline-derived CDR1 and CDR2 are SQVTM and ANQGSEA. This CDR3 has 14 amino acids. CDR3 nucleotide sequence: TGCAGCGTTGAAATGGGGGCCGGGCGTTATGGCTACACCTTC. It specifies CSVEMGAGRYGYTF. Filled out from reference TRBV29-1 and TRBJ1-2, the complete variable domain reads SAVISQKPSRDICQRGTSLTIQCQVDSQVTMMFWYRQQPGQSLTLIATANQGSEATYESGFVIDKFPISRPNLTFSTLTVSNMSPEDSSIYLCSVEMGAGRYGYTFGSGTRLTVV.

The chain couples TRBV14 to TRBJ1-1; possible D gene TRBD1, 6 bases. With 7 bases removed from V and 1 base from J, the gap between germline ends came to 10 bases. Germline-derived CDR1 and CDR2 are SGHDN and FVKESK. The CDR3 sequence is 13 residues long. The CDR3 DNA follows: TGTGCCAGCACGGGGGGCGAGAACACTGAAGCTTTCTTT. It translates to CASTGGENTEAFF.

The V and J genes are TRBV14 and TRBJ2-5; 10 nucleotides match TRBD2. The CDR3 runs 15 residues. The V gene's germline CDR1 is SGHDN and CDR2 FVKESK. The V gene end was trimmed by 4 bases and the J gene end by 4 bases; junction bases not matched to a gene: 6. CDR3 DNA sequence: TGTGCCAGCAGCCTTCTAGCGGGAGCGGTAGAGACCCAGTACTTC. This translates into CASSLLAGAVETQYF.

This chain joins TRBV6-6 and TRBJ2-7, with 7 bases identical to TRBD1. V was clipped by 5 bases and J by 3 bases; unmatched bases: 10. The CDR3 loop spans 15 amino acids. Per the germline V gene, CDR1 is MNHNY and CDR2 is SVGAGI (reference sequence). The CDR3: CASSPGTVSYYEQYF. DNA for the CDR3: TGTGCCAGCAGTCCAGGGACAGTATCCTACTACGAGCAGTACTTC.

This chain joins TRBV2 and TRBJ1-6; D uncertain. The CDR3 is 14 amino acids. Deletions cut 2 bases from V and 14 bases from J, with 16 bases between. Germline assignment: CDR1 SNHLY and CDR2 FYNNEI. Here the CDR3 reads CASSETQVALTLHF. CDR3 in DNA: TGTGCCAGCAGTGAAACGCAGGTCGCCCTCACCCTCCACTTT.

The V call is TRBV2, the J call TRBJ1-1; no firm D call. The germline V and J ends were trimmed by 8 bases and 6 bases, with 10 bases remaining between them. CDR3 length: 11 amino acids. Looked up from germline, CDR1 is SNHLY and CDR2 is FYNNEI. The CDR3 sequence: CASSGDAEAFF. The CDR3 DNA reads as TGTGCCAGCTCTGGGGATGCTGAAGCTTTCTTT.

The sample holds one count of this clone. This chain links TRBV15 with TRBJ1-5; 7 bases match TRBD1. After removal of 6 bases from V and 2 bases from J, the junction contained 10 bases not matched to a gene. From germline, CDR1 is LNHNV and CDR2 YYDKDF (reference sequence). The CDR3 is 16 amino acids. CDR3 protein: CATRRTRQGGNQPQHF. CDR3 bases: TGTGCCACCAGACGGACAAGACAGGGTGGCAATCAGCCCCAGCATTTT.

The V gene is TRBV2, the J gene TRBJ1-2, with a possible D match to TRBD1 (5 bases). The CDR3 is 15 residues long. CDR1 and CDR2 (germline): SNHLY, FYNNEI. V was pared by 6 bases and J by 9 bases, with 23 bases between. The CDR3 coding sequence is TGTGCCAGCAGCCCCGGGGCGGGACGACCCGATAGCTACACCTTC. This translates into CASSPGAGRPDSYTF.

This chain connects TRBV5-1 to TRBJ2-7, with 8 positions matching TRBD1. The CDR3 runs to 15 residues. The V gene end was trimmed by 4 bases and the J gene end by 3 bases; junction bases not matched to a gene: 9. Germline CDR1 reads SGHRS; CDR2 reads YFSETQ. CDR3 nucleotide sequence: TGCGCCAGCAGCCCTCACCTGGACAGGGACTACGAGCAGTACTTC. Protein sequence: CASSPHLDRDYEQYF.

The chain recombines TRBV28 with TRBJ1-2, with D uncertain. Germline loops: CDR1 MDHEN, CDR2 SYDVKM. The CDR3 loop spans 14 amino acids. The V and J ends lost 3 bases and 5 bases respectively, with 13 bases between them. In DNA, the CDR3 is TGTGCCAGCAGTTTTTTACGGGTTTATTATGGCTACACCTTC. This sequence encodes CASSFLRVYYGYTF.

The rearrangement links TRBV29-1 to TRBJ2-3, with 7 bases matching TRBD1. This CDR3 comprises 14 residues. The ends lost 3 bases at V and 2 bases at J; junction bases unmatched: 5. Germline V lookup: CDR1 SQVTM, CDR2 ANQGSEA. CDR3 nucleotides: TGCAGCGTTGAGGGGACAGCCTTCACAGATACGCAGTATTTT. This sequence encodes CSVEGTAFTDTQYF.

CDR3 nucleotides: TGTGCCAGCAGGGCCCAGCCGACCCGTTACACTGAAGCTTTCTTT. It specifies CASRAQPTRYTEAFF. The rearrangement uses TRBV21-1 and TRBJ1-1. TRBV21-1 is reported as a pseudogene. The CDR3 sequence is 15 residues long.

V gene TRBV11-2 combines with J gene TRBJ2-3; 7 bases align to TRBD2. The CDR3 has 15 residues. The J segment lost 4 bases and the V segment lost 3 bases, leaving 7 bases of the junction unmatched. Germline assignment: CDR1 SGHAT and CDR2 FQNNGV. Written as DNA, the CDR3 is TGTGCCAGCAGCTTCTCGAGCAGCGGGGCAGATACGCAGTATTTT. It codes for CASSFSSSGADTQYF.

The CDR3 bases are TGTGCCTGGAGGACAGGGTTGAACACTGAAGCTTTCTTT. Translating gives CAWRTGLNTEAFF. This chain joins TRBV30 and TRBJ1-1, with TRBD1 matching over 7 bases. CDR1 is GTSNPN and CDR2 is SVGIG in the germline V gene (reference sequence). The CDR3 sequence is 13 residues long. Trimming removed 3 bases from V and 0 bases from J; junction bases left unmatched: 1.

Concerning this clone: The sample has other DNA sequences that encode this CDR3 too. This rearrangement joins TRBV28 to TRBJ1-1, with D possibly TRBD1 on 6 matching bases. CDR3 length equals 13 residues. The ends were cut back, 1 base at V and 8 bases at J, with 11 bases in the middle. CDR1 and CDR2 (germline): MDHEN, SYDVKM. The CDR3 protein is CASSLSGGAEAFF. CDR3 coding DNA: TGTGCCAGCAGTTTATCGGGGGGCGCCGAAGCTTTCTTT.

This clone appeared a few times. The chain recombines TRBV6-6 with TRBJ2-7; D may be TRBD1 or TRBD2 (5 bases each). Germline CDR1 and CDR2: MNHNY and SVGAGI (reference sequence). The CDR3 has 13 amino acids. Between the trimmed V and J ends, which lost 5 bases and 2 bases, there was a span of 10 bases. The CDR3 bases are TGTGCCAGCAGTCCCCGGGACCCCTACGAGCAGTACTTC. It is translated as CASSPRDPYEQYF.

V is TRBV7-2 and J is TRBJ2-7, with D maybe TRBD2 (6 bases). Trimming removed 3 bases at V and 2 bases at J, with 14 bases between. Germline V gene sequence: CDR1 SGHTA, CDR2 FQGNSA. CDR3 length equals 15 residues. CDR3 nucleotide sequence: TGTGCCAGCAGCTTCGGTTCTAGCGACCCCTACGAGCAGTACTTC. Amino acid sequence: CASSFGSSDPYEQYF. Using reference TRBV7-2 and TRBJ2-7 for the parts outside the CDR3, the full variable domain is GAGVSQSPSNKVTEKGKDVELRCDPISGHTALYWYRQSLGQGLEFLIYFQGNSAPDKSGLPSDRFSAERTGGSVSTLTIQRTQQEDSAVYLCASSFGSSDPYEQYFGPGTRLTVT.

The table lists this clone with a few counts. V is TRBV20-1 and J is TRBJ1-2; D is uncertain. The V gene's germline CDR1 is DFQATT and CDR2 SNEGSKA (reference sequence). Trimming shortened V by 1 base and J by 8 bases, and 8 bases separated the two germline ends. The CDR3 runs to 11 residues. CDR3 region: CSARVSGGYTF. The CDR3, as DNA: TGCAGTGCTAGAGTCTCAGGCGGCTACACCTTC.

DNA for the CDR3: TGTGCCAGCAGCCCCATTGGGGGGCGAACAGATACGCAGTATTTT. This sequence encodes CASSPIGGRTDTQYF. This chain uses TRBV3-1 (or the pseudogene TRBV3-2) with TRBJ2-3, with D tentatively TRBD1 or TRBD2 (6 bases each). The germline V gene encodes CDR1 LGHDT and CDR2 YNNKEL (reference sequence). V lost 4 bases, J lost 3 bases, and 14 bases lay in between. The CDR3 length is 15 residues.

This sequence joins TRBV28 and TRBJ1-2; possible D gene TRBD1, 6 bases. In germline, CDR1 is MDHEN, CDR2 SYDVKM. The CDR3 runs 14 residues. The V end lost 4 bases, the J end lost 0 bases, and 9 bases lay between the germline ends. The CDR3 protein is CASSYQGTNYGYTF. The CDR3 region has the DNA TGTGCCAGCAGTTATCAGGGGACTAACTATGGCTACACCTTC.